This T cell receptor (beta chain) emerged from a study of shared clonotypes between healthy human individuals. J gave up 2 bases and V 5 bases, and 6 bases lay outside the gene matches. The CDR3 covers 15 residues. Germline values: CDR1 ENHRY, CDR2 SYGVKD. Generated by immunoSEQ multiplex PCR, the TCRdb table keeps only in-frame clones and is missing some. The table lists some 1 million clones, 65% to 80% of them singletons. The source is a man between 18 and 29 years old in good health. What was sequenced was memory CD4+ T cells sorted from blood. As to subset: CD45RA-negative fraction. This chain links TRBV10-3 with TRBJ2-3, with 8 bases identical to TRBD2. CDR3 sequence reads: CAISPQRGHTDTQYF. The CDR3, as DNA: TGTGCCATCAGTCCACAGCGGGGGCACACAGATACGCAGTATTTT.